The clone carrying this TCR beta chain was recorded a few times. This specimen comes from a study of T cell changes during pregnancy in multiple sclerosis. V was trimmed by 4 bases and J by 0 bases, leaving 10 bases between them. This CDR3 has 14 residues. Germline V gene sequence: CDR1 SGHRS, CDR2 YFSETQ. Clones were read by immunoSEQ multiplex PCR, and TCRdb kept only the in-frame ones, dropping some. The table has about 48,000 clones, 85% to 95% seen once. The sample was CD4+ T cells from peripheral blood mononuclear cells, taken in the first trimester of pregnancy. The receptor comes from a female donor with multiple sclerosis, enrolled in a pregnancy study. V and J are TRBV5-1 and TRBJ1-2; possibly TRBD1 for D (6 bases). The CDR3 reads CASSKDSTNYGYTF. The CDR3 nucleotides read TGCGCCAGCAGCAAGGACAGCACTAACTATGGCTACACCTTC.